The 20 T cell receptor beta chains below come from one sample, sequenced in a study of T cell changes during pregnancy in multiple sclerosis. Method: immunoSEQ multiplex PCR; TCRdb's copy keeps in-frame clones and lacks some. The sample holds over 100,000 clones; around nine tenths are singletons and the top ten take approximately 1.4%. Source: peripheral blood, taken in the third trimester of pregnancy. The receptor source for this set is a female donor with multiple sclerosis, enrolled in a pregnancy study.

This chain uses TRBV19 with TRBJ2-6, with a weak D call TRBD1 (5 bases). The CDR3 has 17 amino acids. CDR1 and CDR2 from the germline V gene are LNHDA and SQIVND (reference sequence). With 3 bases removed from V and 1 base from J, the gap between germline ends came to 13 bases. The CDR3 DNA follows: TGTGCCAGTAGTATCCTTCTAGGGGAATCTGGGGCCAACGTCCTGACTTTC. It encodes CASSILLGESGANVLTF.

This chain joins TRBV5-6 and TRBJ1-2; 10 positions agree with TRBD1. V trimming: 4 bases; J trimming: 6 bases; junction bases outside the gene matches: 9. Germline V lookup: CDR1 SGHDT, CDR2 YYEEEE. The CDR3 sequence is 15 residues long. The CDR3 DNA sequence: TGTGCCAGCAGCGCTACCGGGACAGGGGTTCATGGCTACACCTTC. As protein: CASSATGTGVHGYTF.

In DNA, the CDR3 is TGTGCCAGCAGACGACAGGGGTCGGACTATGGCTACACCTTC. Encoded protein: CASRRQGSDYGYTF. The V gene is TRBV2, the J gene TRBJ1-2; 8 bases are a match to TRBD1. Germline-derived CDR1 and CDR2 are SNHLY and FYNNEI. V gave up 6 bases and J gave up 3 bases; unmatched junction bases: 6. The CDR3 runs to 14 residues.

V usage is TRBV6-1 and J usage is TRBJ1-6, with 8 nucleotides matching TRBD1. J lost 7 bases, V lost 4 bases, and 9 bases had no gene match. CDR1 and CDR2 (germline): MNHNS, SASEGT. The CDR3 length is 16 residues. The CDR3 here is CASSAEQGALNSPLHF. The DNA for the CDR3 is TGTGCCAGCAGTGCGGAGCAGGGGGCTCTAAATTCACCCCTCCACTTT.

The J gene is TRBJ2-2, the V gene TRBV29-1; the match to TRBD2 covers 8 bases. V shed 7 bases, J shed 6 bases, and the junction held 10 bases outside the gene matches. Germline V lookup: CDR1 SQVTM, CDR2 ANQGSEA. The CDR3 totals 14 residues. In DNA, the CDR3 is TGCAGCGCGCCCGTTCCGGGGGGGGCCGGGGAGCTGTTTTTT. This gives the protein CSAPVPGGAGELFF.

The V and J genes are TRBV5-1 and TRBJ2-1, with 9 bases aligning to TRBD1. Trimming cost V 2 bases and J 3 bases; bases outside gene matches: 9. CDR3 size: 17 residues. CDR1 is SGHRS, CDR2 YFSETQ, per germline. In DNA form, the CDR3 reads TGCGCCAGCAGCTTTTACCCCGGGACAGGGATCTACAATGAGCAGTTCTTC. Protein: CASSFYPGTGIYNEQFF. The variable domain in full, completed from reference TRBV5-1 and TRBJ2-1, reads KAGVTQTPRYLIKTRGQQVTLSCSPISGHRSVSWYQQTPGQGLQFLFEYFSETQRNKGNFPGRFSGRQFSNSRSEMNVSTLELGDSALYLCASSFYPGTGIYNEQFFGPGTRLTVL.

The chain combines TRBV15 with TRBJ2-1, with 8 positions matching TRBD2. The J segment lost 8 bases and the V segment lost 1 base, leaving 4 bases of the junction unmatched. Germline assignment: CDR1 LNHNV and CDR2 YYDKDF (reference sequence). This CDR3 is built from 14 residues. CDR3 DNA sequence: TGTGCCACCAGCAGAGCGGGAGCGGGGGATGAGCAGTTCTTC. As protein: CATSRAGAGDEQFF.

This clone is a singleton in its sample. The chain is built from TRBV5-1 and TRBJ2-2; D uncertain. V dropped 2 bases and J dropped 4 bases, with 9 bases sitting between them. This CDR3 spans 14 amino acids. Germline V gene lookup returns CDR1 SGHRS and CDR2 YFSETQ. The CDR3 DNA sequence: TGCGCCAGCAGCTTTGACTCCCTCACCGGGGAGCTGTTTTTT. It translates to CASSFDSLTGELFF.

The chain has TRBV18 and TRBJ1-3, with 7 bases identical to TRBD1. Losses at the gene ends were 3 bases for V and 0 bases for J; bases not matched to a gene: 14. Germline CDR1 is KGHSH and CDR2 is LQKENI. CDR3 length: 19 amino acids. CDR3 region: CASSPLGQPTSSSGNTIYF. The CDR3 DNA sequence: TGTGCCAGCTCACCCCTGGGACAGCCGACTTCGAGCTCTGGAAACACCATATATTTT.

The CDR3 protein is CASSLRTSGISYNEQFF. As DNA, the CDR3 is TGTGCCAGCAGCCTACGGACTAGCGGGATCTCCTACAATGAGCAGTTCTTC. This sequence joins TRBV5-6 and TRBJ2-1; 12 positions match TRBD2. The CDR3 is made up of 17 amino acids. J was trimmed by 0 bases and V by 4 bases; bases with no gene match: 5. CDR1 and CDR2 (germline): SGHDT, YYEEEE.

The chain is built from TRBV4-2 and TRBJ2-1, with 12 bases fitting TRBD2. V gave up 1 base and J gave up 5 bases; unmatched junction bases: 3. The germline CDR1 and CDR2 sequences are LGHNA and YNFKEQ. CDR3 size: 16 residues. CDR3 DNA: TGTGCCAGCAGCCAAGTTCTAGCGGGGGGGGACAATGAGCAGTTCTTC. This sequence encodes CASSQVLAGGDNEQFF.

V is TRBV28 and J is TRBJ1-1, with a possible D match to TRBD1 (6 bases). Per germline, CDR1 MDHEN and CDR2 SYDVKM. V was shortened by 8 bases and J by 3 bases, with 19 bases between the two germline ends. The CDR3 covers 15 residues. DNA for the CDR3: TGTGCCAGCCCACCCCGCGACAGGACCTACACTGAAGCTTTCTTT. Protein sequence: CASPPRDRTYTEAFF.

This clone was observed a single time. The CDR3, as DNA: TGCGCCAGCACCTCCAGGACTAGCGGGAGGCAAGAGACCCAGTACTTC. This encodes CASTSRTSGRQETQYF. The V and J genes are TRBV5-1 and TRBJ2-5; TRBD2 matches at 14 bases. CDR1 and CDR2 from the germline V gene are SGHRS and YFSETQ. The CDR3 loop spans 16 amino acids. V lost 6 bases, J lost 2 bases, and 6 bases stayed unmatched.

This chain links TRBV2 with TRBJ2-1; D possibly corresponds to TRBD1 (5 bases). CDR1 is SNHLY, CDR2 FYNNEI, per germline. The CDR3 is 11 residues long. The V and J ends lost 7 bases and 7 bases respectively, with 8 bases between them. This CDR3 is CASTSGNEQFF. In DNA form, the CDR3 reads TGTGCCAGCACCTCAGGGAATGAGCAGTTCTTC.

The CDR3 region has the DNA TGTGCCAGCGTTTCCGGGACTAGCGGGAGAAATGAGCAGTTCTTC. Translation gives CASVSGTSGRNEQFF. The chain uses TRBV27 and TRBJ2-1; 14 bases map to TRBD2. The CDR3 loop spans 15 amino acids. Germline-derived CDR1 and CDR2 are MNHEY and SMNVEV (reference sequence). With 8 bases clipped from V and 7 bases from J, the junction kept 7 bases outside the gene matches.

The rearrangement uses TRBV7-9 and TRBJ1-1, with unresolved D. The V and J ends lost 3 bases and 4 bases respectively, with 12 bases between them. The CDR3 covers 14 residues. Germline V lookup: CDR1 SEHNR, CDR2 FQNEAQ (reference sequence). The CDR3 protein is CASSFPRGSTEAFF. In DNA, the CDR3 is TGTGCCAGCAGCTTCCCTCGTGGGAGCACTGAAGCTTTCTTT.

The chain carries TRBV30 and TRBJ1-2; the match to TRBD1 covers 7 bases. From germline, CDR1 is GTSNPN and CDR2 SVGIG (reference sequence). Losses at the gene ends were 3 bases for V and 0 bases for J; bases not matched to a gene: 7. This CDR3 comprises 15 residues. The CDR3 loop is CAWRASTGPNYGYTF. In nucleotides, the CDR3 is TGTGCCTGGAGGGCTTCGACAGGGCCTAACTATGGCTACACCTTC.

This chain uses TRBV28 with TRBJ1-2; D is perhaps TRBD1 (5 bases). V dropped 3 bases and J dropped 2 bases, with 10 bases sitting between them. Germline V gives CDR1 MDHEN, CDR2 SYDVKM. The CDR3 runs to 14 residues. For the CDR3, the DNA is TGTGCCAGCAGTTTTGGGGGGGAAAACTATGGCTACACCTTC. Encoded protein: CASSFGGENYGYTF.

J is TRBJ2-1 and V is TRBV6-5, with D possibly TRBD2 on 5 matching bases. The CDR3 has 13 residues. The germline V and J ends were trimmed by 4 bases and 4 bases, with 8 bases remaining between them. Per germline, CDR1 MNHEY and CDR2 SVGAGI. For the CDR3, the DNA is TGTGCCAGCAGTTTGCGAGGGTACAATGAGCAGTTCTTC. Translation: CASSLRGYNEQFF.

The genes are TRBV18 and TRBJ2-7; D possibly corresponds to TRBD2 (6 bases). The CDR3 has 16 residues. Germline V gives CDR1 KGHSH, CDR2 LQKENI. V was trimmed by 2 bases and J by 3 bases, leaving 17 bases between them. CDR3 amino acids: CASSPTGGMDVYEQYF. CDR3 DNA sequence: TGTGCCAGCTCACCAACCGGGGGTATGGACGTCTACGAGCAGTACTTC.